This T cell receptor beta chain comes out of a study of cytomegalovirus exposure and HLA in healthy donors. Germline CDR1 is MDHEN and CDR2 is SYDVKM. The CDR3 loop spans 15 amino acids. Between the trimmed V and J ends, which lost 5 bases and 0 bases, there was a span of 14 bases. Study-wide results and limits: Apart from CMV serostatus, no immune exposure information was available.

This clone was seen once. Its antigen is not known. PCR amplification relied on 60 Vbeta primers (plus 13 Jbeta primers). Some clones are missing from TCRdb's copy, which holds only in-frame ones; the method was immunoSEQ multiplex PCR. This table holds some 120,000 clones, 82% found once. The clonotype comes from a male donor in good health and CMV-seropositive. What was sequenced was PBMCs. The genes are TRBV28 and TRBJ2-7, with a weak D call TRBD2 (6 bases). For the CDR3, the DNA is TGTGCCAGCAGTGACAGCGGGCTGGGCTCCTACGAGCAGTACTTC. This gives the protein CASSDSGLGSYEQYF.